Shown below are 17 T cell receptor beta chains from a single sample sequenced in a study of T-cell memory formation after mild COVID-19. Via MiXCR, TCRdb re-called the 5' RACE reads, giving one row per CDR3 protein. The profile covers about 400,000 distinct CDR3 sequences, with over 13% appearing a single time and roughly a fifth taken by the ten largest. The specimen sequenced was PBMCs or a T cell subset sorted from them (not recorded which). The receptors were sampled from a man aged 18 to 29 who had mild COVID-19 (a few samples of this study predate the infection). Cell type and time point are not known.

The chain is built from TRBV5-1 and TRBJ2-7; possible D gene TRBD1, 6 bases. V shed 0 bases and J shed 5 bases, with 12 bases lying between them. Germline V gene lookup returns CDR1 SGHRS and CDR2 YFSETQ. The CDR3 contains 14 residues. The CDR3 is CASSLGAAGDEQYV. DNA of the CDR3: TGCGCCAGCAGCTTGGGGGCGGCAGGGGACGAGCAGTACGTC.

This clonotype turned up a few times. The chain couples TRBV29-1 to TRBJ2-3; 11 nucleotides match TRBD1. The trim removed 5 bases at V and 3 bases at J, leaving 4 bases unmatched. The CDR3 runs to 14 residues. Germline V gene sequence: CDR1 SQVTM, CDR2 ANQGSEA. This CDR3 reads CSVRTGGRTDTQYF. For the CDR3, the DNA is TGCAGCGTTAGGACAGGGGGCAGGACAGATACGCAGTATTTT.

The V gene is TRBV30, the J gene TRBJ2-7; 7 bases match TRBD1. This CDR3 has 13 amino acids. The ends lost 3 bases at V and 2 bases at J; junction bases unmatched: 4. Germline CDR1 GTSNPN, CDR2 SVGIG (reference sequence). The CDR3: CAWSRDSTYEQYF. CDR3 bases: TGTGCCTGGAGCCGGGACAGCACCTACGAGCAGTACTTC.

This clonotype has just a few counts. The chain recombines TRBV7-9 with TRBJ2-1; 12 bases line up with TRBD1. The CDR3 is 16 residues long. V was clipped by 1 base and J by 6 bases; unmatched bases: 4. Germline V gene lookup returns CDR1 SEHNR and CDR2 FQNEAQ (reference sequence). The CDR3 bases are TGTGCCAGCAGCTTAGTCGGGACAGGGGGCTTCAATGAGCAGTTCTTC. Translation: CASSLVGTGGFNEQFF.

This clonotype was detected many times. V usage is TRBV12-3 or TRBV12-4 and J usage is TRBJ1-2; D remains unclear. The CDR3 has 12 residues. Trimming stripped 4 bases from V and 4 bases from J, with 7 bases between. Here the CDR3 DNA reads TGTGCCAGCAGTTCCGGGATCTATGGCTACACCTTC. Its translation is CASSSGIYGYTF.

This clonotype has more than one count but fewer than ten. The chain uses TRBV7-9 and TRBJ1-6; D unresolved. Trimming shortened V by 5 bases and J by 12 bases, and 8 bases separated the two germline ends. The CDR3 has 11 residues. Germline lookup yields CDR1 SEHNR and CDR2 FQNEAQ (reference sequence). In nucleotides, the CDR3 is TGTGCCAGCAGCATATATGGACCCCTCCACTTT. Translated: CASSIYGPLHF.

In this sample, this clonotype turned up many times. The chain recombines TRBV7-8 with TRBJ1-6; no definite D call. V lost 6 bases and J lost 8, with 17 bases in between. CDR1 and CDR2 from the germline V gene are SGHVS and FQNEAQ. CDR3 length: 15 residues. In DNA form, the CDR3 reads TGTGCCAGCAGTCTTAAGGATTGGGAGGATTCACCCCTCCACTTT. It encodes CASSLKDWEDSPLHF.

This clonotype has a handful of counts. The genes are TRBV7-2 and TRBJ1-5; tentative D call: TRBD1 (6 bases). Germline V gene lookup returns CDR1 SGHTA and CDR2 FQGNSA. Deletions cut 5 bases from V and 7 bases from J, with 15 bases between. The CDR3 extends over 14 amino acids. DNA of the CDR3: TGTGCCAGCAGCCCCTTGGGGGGGCCGCAGCCCCAGCATTTT. This gives the protein CASSPLGGPQPQHF.

This clonotype has only a few counts. V gene TRBV2 combines with J gene TRBJ2-7; D not certain. Germline lookup yields CDR1 SNHLY and CDR2 FYNNEI. Trimming took off 4 bases at V and 3 bases at J, with 7 bases between the two ends. There are 12 residues in the CDR3. The CDR3 DNA reads as TGTGCCAGCAGTGTTGAGCTCTACGAGCAGTACTTC. Its protein product is CASSVELYEQYF.

The chain recombines TRBV7-9 with TRBJ1-1; possible D gene TRBD1, 5 bases. The V gene lost 5 bases and the J gene lost 2 bases, with 15 bases spanning the gap. This CDR3 has 15 residues. The V gene's germline CDR1 is SEHNR and CDR2 FQNEAQ (reference sequence). The CDR3 reads CASSPQGQPNTEAFF. CDR3 DNA: TGTGCCAGCAGCCCTCAGGGCCAGCCCAACACTGAAGCTTTCTTT.

V usage is TRBV7-2 and J usage is TRBJ2-7; a weak D match, TRBD2 (7 bases). Germline V gene lookup returns CDR1 SGHTA and CDR2 FQGNSA. V lost 6 bases and J 2 bases, leaving 17 bases between the germline ends. The CDR3 spans 15 residues. The CDR3 protein is CASRQTGGLAYEQYF. CDR3 bases: TGTGCCAGCAGACAGACGGGGGGCCTCGCCTACGAGCAGTACTTC. The variable domain in full, with the rest retrieved from reference TRBV7-2 and TRBJ2-7, is GAGVSQSPSNKVTEKGKDVELRCDPISGHTALYWYRQSLGQGLEFLIYFQGNSAPDKSGLPSDRFSAERTGGSVSTLTIQRTQQEDSAVYLCASRQTGGLAYEQYFGPGTRLTVT.

The V call is TRBV4-3, the J call TRBJ2-2, with D perhaps TRBD1 (6 bases). The V and J ends lost 3 bases and 5 bases respectively, with 13 bases between them. Germline CDR1 and CDR2: LGHNA and YSLEER. There are 15 residues in the CDR3. The CDR3 is CASSHPTGKTGELFF. The CDR3 DNA sequence: TGCGCCAGCAGCCACCCGACAGGAAAAACCGGGGAGCTGTTTTTT.

The chain is built from TRBV7-9 and TRBJ1-1, with a tentative D call TRBD1 (5 bases). V was shortened by 3 bases and J by 5 bases, with 16 bases between the two germline ends. The CDR3 has 15 residues. CDR1 and CDR2 (germline): SEHNR, FQNEAQ (reference sequence). The CDR3 DNA sequence: TGTGCCAGCAGCTTGAGTGGAGGGGCGAGTACTGAAGCTTTCTTT. Residues: CASSLSGGASTEAFF. Full variable domain (rest looked up from reference TRBV7-9 and TRBJ1-1): DTGVSQNPRHKITKRGQNVTFRCDPISEHNRLYWYRQTLGQGPEFLTYFQNEAQLEKSRLLSDRFSAERPKGSFSTLEIQRTEQGDSAMYLCASSLSGGASTEAFFGQGTRLTVV.

This sequence joins TRBV4-1 and TRBJ1-6; D remains ambiguous. In germline, CDR1 is MGHRA, CDR2 YSYEKL. CDR3 length: 14 residues. Trimming pared 8 bases from V and 6 bases from J, leaving 14 bases between. CDR3 coding DNA: TGCGCCAGCTGCTTGGAGCCCCTTAATTCACCCCTCCACTTT. This gives the protein CASCLEPLNSPLHF.

The chain uses TRBV6-5 and TRBJ2-1; TRBD1 agrees at 7 bases. V was clipped by 6 bases and J by 1 base; unmatched bases: 3. CDR1 MNHEY and CDR2 SVGAGI come from the germline V gene. This CDR3 is 14 amino acids long. CDR3 nucleotide sequence: TGTGCCAGCAGCGGACAGGTGTCCTACAATGAGCAGTTCTTC. It specifies CASSGQVSYNEQFF.

The rearrangement uses TRBV28 and TRBJ1-2, with D perhaps TRBD1 (6 bases). This CDR3 has 14 residues. CDR1 is MDHEN, CDR2 SYDVKM, per germline. V lost 6 bases and J lost 4, with 15 bases in between. The CDR3 spells CASRTPGQAYGYTF. As DNA, the CDR3 is TGTGCCAGCAGGACCCCGGGACAAGCCTATGGCTACACCTTC.

This chain joins TRBV20-1 and TRBJ1-1; D gene ambiguous. This CDR3 spans 13 amino acids. V gave up 6 bases and J gave up 0 bases, with 11 bases separating them. CDR1 DFQATT and CDR2 SNEGSKA come from the germline V gene (reference sequence). The CDR3 DNA sequence: TGCAGTGCGCCGACATACATGAACACTGAAGCTTTCTTT. It yields the protein CSAPTYMNTEAFF.